Listed here are 4 T cell receptor beta chains from one sample, sequenced in a study of T cell clonotyping in hematopoietic cell transplantation (dated by TCRdb to the early 2020s). Library preparation was by the immunoSEQ multiplex PCR assay. TCRdb holds this immuneACCESS table with in-frame rearrangements only. Some clones are missing; in checked studies, unresolved V genes explain under half, and the rest has no known cause. The sample data list approximately 30,000 clones, and about 94% of these were observed just once. The ten most abundant clones make up less than 1.5% of the sample. Sequencing used peripheral blood mononuclear cells. Source of these receptors: a man aged 45-60 years in good health. Some clones in this sample may be carry-over from other donors' samples.

This clone was picked up a small number of times. The chain carries TRBV2 and TRBJ1-6; 8 bases agree with TRBD1. CDR3 length: 16 residues. The germline gives CDR1 SNHLY, CDR2 FYNNEI. V was pared by 6 bases and J by 6 bases, with 10 bases of the junction left unmatched. The CDR3 sequence is CASRSYGQGGNSPLHF. CDR3 DNA sequence: TGTGCCAGCAGATCGTACGGACAGGGTGGTAATTCACCCCTCCACTTT. The variable domain in full, completed from reference TRBV2 and TRBJ1-6, reads EPEVTQTPSHQVTQMGQEVILRCVPISNHLYFYWYRQILGQKVEFLVSFYNNEISEKSEIFDDQFSVERPDGSNFTLKIRSTKLEDSAMYFCASRSYGQGGNSPLHFGNGTRLTVT.

The chain is built from TRBV2 and TRBJ1-2; weak D call: TRBD1 (5 bases). This CDR3 comprises 13 residues. Germline CDR1 reads SNHLY; CDR2 reads FYNNEI. Trimming stripped 1 base from V and 4 bases from J, with 7 bases between. The CDR3 spells CASSEGQPYGYTF. The CDR3 nucleotides are TGTGCCAGCAGTGAAGGACAGCCCTATGGCTACACCTTC.

This clone has just one count. The chain uses TRBV7-2 and TRBJ2-7; D is ambiguous. With 1 base removed from V and 3 bases from J, the gap between germline ends came to 16 bases. Germline V gene sequence: CDR1 SGHTA, CDR2 FQGNSA. CDR3 length: 16 residues. The CDR3 region has the DNA TGTGCCAGCAGCTTAGAGGCATCCCGGTCCCTCTACGAGCAGTACTTC. It encodes CASSLEASRSLYEQYF.

The chain couples TRBV10-3 to TRBJ2-2; the D gene could be TRBD1 or TRBD2 (5 bases each). Germline CDR1 is ENHRY and CDR2 is SYGVKD. The CDR3 loop spans 16 amino acids. Trimming pared 0 bases from V and 0 bases from J, leaving 8 bases between. This chain's CDR3 is CAISESGAANTGELFF. The CDR3 DNA is TGTGCCATCAGTGAGTCCGGGGCAGCGAACACCGGGGAGCTGTTTTTT.